This T cell receptor beta chain was documented in a study of T cells in localized non-small cell lung cancer. Profiled with immunoSEQ multiplex PCR; TCRdb holds only in-frame clones, not every one. The sample consists of about 40,000 clones, 88% of them appearing once. The CDR3 is 14 residues long. Germline CDR1 and CDR2: SGDLS and YYNGEE. Trimming removed 1 base from V and 6 bases from J, with 11 bases in between. The source was peripheral blood, collected before any cancer treatment. V gene TRBV9 combines with J gene TRBJ2-1; D is unclear. The clonotype originates from a woman aged 35 to 70 with stage I lung adenocarcinoma. CDR3 nucleotide sequence: TGTGCCAGCAGCGTAACGGTGGCTAGCAATGAGCAGTTCTTC. The encoded protein is CASSVTVASNEQFF.